A single sample gave rise to the 31 T cell receptor beta chains below, sequenced in a study of STAT5B mutations in CD4+ large granular lymphocyte leukemia. Sequencing used immunoSEQ multiplex PCR; TCRdb keeps in-frame clones, though not all of them. This table holds around 37,000 clones, around 75% found once. The source material was CD4+ T cells from blood buffy coats. All receptors derive from a human donor in good health.

This clone was detected only once. This rearrangement joins TRBV18 to TRBJ2-7; no reliable D call. The CDR3 covers 13 residues. CDR1 and CDR2 (germline): KGHSH, LQKENI. V lost 2 bases and J lost 4, with 9 bases in between. The CDR3 nucleotides read TGTGCCAGCTCACCAGAGGACGTATACGAGCAGTACTTC. Residues: CASSPEDVYEQYF.

V gene TRBV19 combines with J gene TRBJ2-2; D is perhaps TRBD2 (6 bases). In germline, CDR1 is LNHDA, CDR2 SQIVND (reference sequence). The CDR3 runs 14 residues. V shed 3 bases and J shed 8 bases, with 13 bases lying between them. Here the CDR3 DNA reads TGTGCCAGTAGTATGGCACCGAGCGGGGGGGAGCTGTTTTTT. Protein: CASSMAPSGGELFF.

The V and J genes are TRBV5-1 and TRBJ2-2; D ambiguous. The CDR3 loop spans 14 amino acids. CDR1 and CDR2 (germline): SGHRS, YFSETQ. Between the trimmed V and J ends, which lost 0 bases and 6 bases, there was a span of 9 bases. The CDR3 is CASSLAPLPGELFF. CDR3 nucleotides: TGCGCCAGCAGCTTGGCCCCCCTCCCCGGGGAGCTGTTTTTT.

The chain uses TRBV7-9 and TRBJ1-2, with TRBD1 identical over 12 bases. The CDR3 contains 15 residues. CDR1 and CDR2 (germline): SEHNR, FQNEAQ (reference sequence). The V segment lost 6 bases and the J segment 6 bases; nucleotides outside the gene matches: 8. The CDR3 reads CASRAGTGGADGYTF. DNA for the CDR3: TGTGCCAGCAGGGCCGGGACAGGGGGCGCAGATGGCTACACCTTC.

The rearrangement links TRBV6-1 to TRBJ1-5; no definite D call. CDR1 is MNHNS and CDR2 is SASEGT in the germline V gene. There are 13 residues in the CDR3. V lost 3 bases, J lost 6 bases, and 9 bases lay in between. The CDR3 here is CASSDRYGQPQHF. Written as DNA, the CDR3 is TGTGCCAGCAGTGATCGGTACGGTCAGCCCCAGCATTTT.

The chain joins TRBV5-1 to TRBJ1-1; 9 bases fit TRBD1. The germline V gene has CDR1 SGHRS and CDR2 YFSETQ. V lost 4 bases and J lost 1; bases outside the gene matches: 2. This CDR3 is built from 14 residues. CDR3 in amino acids: CASSRGQGNTEAFF. The CDR3 DNA reads TGCGCCAGCAGCAGGGGACAGGGGAACACTGAAGCTTTCTTT.

The chain recombines TRBV19 with TRBJ2-1; 7 bases fit TRBD2. Germline assignment: CDR1 LNHDA and CDR2 SQIVND (reference sequence). The trim removed 5 bases at V and 4 bases at J, leaving 11 bases unmatched. The CDR3 contains 16 residues. The CDR3 here is CASSAGGGTDYNEQFF. The CDR3 nucleotides read TGTGCCAGTAGTGCCGGCGGGGGTACAGATTACAATGAGCAGTTCTTC.

The genes are TRBV7-7 and TRBJ2-1, with 8 bases identical to TRBD1. CDR1 and CDR2 (germline): SSHAT, FNYEAQ (reference sequence). Losses at the gene ends were 5 bases for V and 2 bases for J; bases not matched to a gene: 5. The CDR3 has 15 amino acids. The CDR3 loop is CASSPTGEPYNEQFF. CDR3 coding DNA: TGTGCCAGCAGCCCGACAGGGGAGCCCTACAATGAGCAGTTCTTC.

V is TRBV6-1 and J is TRBJ1-4; 8 bases align to TRBD1. This CDR3 is 15 amino acids long. From germline, CDR1 is MNHNS and CDR2 SASEGT. The V and J ends lost 6 bases and 7 bases, in that order; junction bases with no gene match: 10. DNA for the CDR3: TGTGCCAGCAGACCCTTGACAGGGGAGGGTGAAAAACTGTTTTTT. It specifies CASRPLTGEGEKLFF.

The genes are TRBV7-8 and TRBJ2-5; D perhaps matches TRBD2 (5 bases). Trimming removed 2 bases from V and 1 base from J, with 8 bases in between. The V gene's germline CDR1 is SGHVS and CDR2 FQNEAQ. The length of the CDR3 is 14 residues. CDR3 sequence: CASSLRRTQETQYF. In DNA, the CDR3 is TGTGCCAGCAGCTTAAGGAGGACCCAAGAGACCCAGTACTTC.

This clone has just one count. The chain couples TRBV18 to TRBJ2-3; the D gene is possibly TRBD1 (6 bases). The CDR3 length is 15 residues. V lost 3 bases, J lost 2 bases, and 12 bases lay in between. In germline, CDR1 is KGHSH, CDR2 LQKENI. The CDR3 protein is CASSPQGIDTDTQYF. DNA of the CDR3: TGTGCCAGCTCACCGCAGGGGATTGACACAGATACGCAGTATTTT.

The chain couples TRBV10-3 to TRBJ2-7; 8 bases match TRBD2. This CDR3 spans 18 amino acids. Germline assignment: CDR1 ENHRY and CDR2 SYGVKD. Trimming cost V 0 bases and J 2 bases; bases outside gene matches: 12. Here the CDR3 reads CAISESMRGTRGTYEQYF. DNA for the CDR3: TGTGCCATCAGTGAGTCGATGAGGGGGACTAGAGGCACCTACGAGCAGTACTTC.

The chain combines TRBV28 with TRBJ2-7; 7 bases agree with TRBD1. The germline V gene has CDR1 MDHEN and CDR2 SYDVKM. The CDR3 is 12 residues long. V shed 6 bases, J shed 2 bases, and the junction held 1 base outside the gene matches. The CDR3 DNA sequence: TGTGCCAGCAGGGGACAGACCTACGAGCAGTACTTC. It specifies CASRGQTYEQYF.

V is TRBV19 and J is TRBJ1-2; 7 nucleotides align to TRBD1. The J segment lost 4 bases and the V segment lost 6 bases, leaving 8 bases of the junction unmatched. The germline V gene encodes CDR1 LNHDA and CDR2 SQIVND (reference sequence). The CDR3 has 14 residues. CDR3 bases: TGTGCCAGTAGAGGGACAGACAGTTTCTATGGCTACACCTTC. Protein: CASRGTDSFYGYTF.

The rearrangement uses TRBV11-1 and TRBJ2-7, with D possibly TRBD2 on 5 matching bases. V gave up 1 base and J gave up 3 bases, with 13 bases separating them. Germline values: CDR1 SGHAT, CDR2 FQDESV (reference sequence). The length of the CDR3 is 15 residues. This chain's CDR3 is CASSLDDYANYEQYF. In DNA form, the CDR3 reads TGTGCCAGCAGCTTAGATGACTACGCGAACTACGAGCAGTACTTC.

The chain uses TRBV15 and TRBJ1-1, with TRBD1 matching over 7 bases. V shed 5 bases and J 4 bases; nucleotides not matched to a gene: 13. This CDR3 has 16 amino acids. The germline V gene has CDR1 LNHNV and CDR2 YYDKDF (reference sequence). The CDR3 loop is CATSRRVTGVVTEAFF. CDR3 in DNA: TGTGCCACCAGCCGGCGAGTAACAGGGGTTGTCACTGAAGCTTTCTTT.

Details on this clone: One end of the junction varies from germline; a read error may be responsible. J is TRBJ2-3 and V is TRBV7-7; D is undetermined. Germline CDR1 reads SSHAT; CDR2 reads FNYEAQ (reference sequence). The CDR3 loop spans 15 amino acids. This CDR3 is CASSLGQEKTDTQYF. The CDR3 DNA is TGTGCTAGCAGCTTAGGGCAGGAAAAGACAGATACGCAGTATTTT.

The chain is built from TRBV7-8 and TRBJ2-5, with D tentatively TRBD1 (6 bases). Germline CDR1 reads SGHVS; CDR2 reads FQNEAQ. V was shortened by 6 bases and J by 0 bases, with 14 bases between the two germline ends. The CDR3 contains 15 residues. CDR3 DNA sequence: TGTGCCAGCAGTGCCAGGGGTCTAAACCAAGAGACCCAGTACTTC. Translation gives CASSARGLNQETQYF.

V gene TRBV10-3 combines with J gene TRBJ1-1; D is unclear. CDR1 is ENHRY and CDR2 is SYGVKD in the germline V gene. The ends were cut back, 3 bases at V and 5 bases at J, with 19 bases in the middle. This CDR3 is 16 amino acids long. The CDR3 loop reads CAISESGSWVKTEAFF. The CDR3 nucleotides read TGTGCCATCAGTGAATCCGGGTCTTGGGTAAAGACTGAAGCTTTCTTT.

The CDR3 loop is CASSLGSGSTDTQYF. The CDR3 coding sequence is TGTGCCAGCAGCTTAGGGAGCGGGAGCACAGATACGCAGTATTTT. This chain joins TRBV11-3 and TRBJ2-3, with a tentative D call TRBD2 (6 bases). The CDR3 contains 15 residues. Trimming pared 1 base from V and 0 bases from J, leaving 8 bases between. Germline-derived CDR1 and CDR2 are SGHNT and YENEEA.

The genes are TRBV27 and TRBJ2-3; 12 nucleotides agree with TRBD2. The V gene's germline CDR1 is MNHEY and CDR2 SMNVEV (reference sequence). The CDR3 extends over 15 amino acids. The trim removed 7 bases at V and 3 bases at J, leaving 5 bases unmatched. DNA of the CDR3: TGTGCCAGCACTCAGACTAGCGGGGGTACAGATACGCAGTATTTT. Residues: CASTQTSGGTDTQYF.

The chain is built from TRBV18 and TRBJ2-7; 13 bases line up with TRBD2. The CDR3 covers 16 residues. Losses at the gene ends were 3 bases for V and 6 bases for J; bases not matched to a gene: 8. Germline V CDR1 and CDR2: KGHSH, LQKENI. In nucleotides, the CDR3 is TGTGCCAGCTCACCGACCACTAGCGGGAGGGCCACCGAGCAGTACTTC. Its protein is CASSPTTSGRATEQYF.

V usage is TRBV11-2 and J usage is TRBJ2-5; D not resolved. CDR1 SGHAT and CDR2 FQNNGV come from the germline V gene. The V end was cut by 2 bases, the J end by 2 bases, with 6 bases between. The CDR3 has 13 amino acids. CDR3 DNA sequence: TGTGCCAGCAGCTTACGTACGCAAGAGACCCAGTACTTC. Translated, it gives CASSLRTQETQYF.

This clone was seen only once. As DNA, the CDR3 is TGCGCCAGCAGCCCCGGGACAAATCAAGAGACCCAGTACTTC. It yields the protein CASSPGTNQETQYF. The J gene is TRBJ2-5, the V gene TRBV5-1, with D possibly matching TRBD1 (6 bases). The length of the CDR3 is 14 residues. Germline values: CDR1 SGHRS, CDR2 YFSETQ. Trimming pared 4 bases from V and 2 bases from J, leaving 12 bases between.

CDR3 amino acids: CASSMDYNSPLHF. CDR3 bases: TGTGCCAGCAGTATGGATTATAATTCACCCCTCCACTTT. The rearrangement links TRBV2 to TRBJ1-6; no definite D call. The CDR3 sequence is 13 residues long. Germline CDR1 and CDR2: SNHLY and FYNNEI. V lost 5 bases and J lost 4, with 6 bases in between.

The chain joins TRBV6-1 to TRBJ2-3, with 8 positions matching TRBD1. V shed 6 bases and J 3 bases; nucleotides not matched to a gene: 8. CDR1 MNHNS and CDR2 SASEGT come from the germline V gene. CDR3 length: 15 amino acids. CDR3 protein: CASSGGQAGTDTQYF. The CDR3 nucleotides read TGTGCCAGCAGCGGGGGACAGGCCGGAACAGATACGCAGTATTTT.

This chain uses TRBV9 with TRBJ1-3; a weak D match, TRBD1 (5 bases). Germline lookup yields CDR1 SGDLS and CDR2 YYNGEE. The V and J ends lost 0 bases and 0 bases respectively, with 10 bases between them. This CDR3 is built from 16 residues. This CDR3 is CASSVGGGPSGNTIYF. The CDR3 DNA reads as TGTGCCAGCAGCGTAGGCGGGGGTCCCTCTGGAAACACCATATATTTT.

The chain links TRBV9 to TRBJ2-7; the D gene is possibly TRBD2 (5 bases). The CDR3 runs to 13 residues. Trimming took off 0 bases at V and 5 bases at J, with 9 bases between the two ends. Looked up from germline, CDR1 is SGDLS and CDR2 is YYNGEE. The CDR3 sequence: CASSVGLANEQYF. The DNA of the CDR3 is TGTGCCAGCAGCGTAGGCCTAGCCAACGAGCAGTACTTC.

The J gene is TRBJ2-7, the V gene TRBV29-1; TRBD2 matches at 13 bases. The trim removed 5 bases at V and 1 base at J, leaving 2 bases unmatched. The CDR3 is made up of 14 amino acids. Germline V gene data show CDR1 as SQVTM and CDR2 as ANQGSEA. CDR3 residues: CSVKGLAGSYEQYF. The CDR3, as DNA: TGCAGCGTTAAGGGACTAGCGGGATCCTACGAGCAGTACTTC.

This sequence joins TRBV9 and TRBJ1-4; 10 bases map to TRBD1. Germline CDR1 reads SGDLS; CDR2 reads YYNGEE. The CDR3 totals 16 residues. V lost 2 bases, J lost 8 bases, and 9 bases stayed unmatched. The CDR3 coding sequence is TGTGCCAGCAGCGTGGACAGGGGGGTTGGTCGCGAAAAACTGTTTTTT. Protein sequence: CASSVDRGVGREKLFF. Filled out from reference TRBV9 and TRBJ1-4, the complete variable domain reads DSGVTQTPKHLITATGQRVTLRCSPRSGDLSVYWYQQSLDQGLQFLIQYYNGEERAKGNILERFSAQQFPDLHSELNLSSLELGDSALYFCASSVDRGVGREKLFFGSGTQLSVL.

V gene TRBV25-1 combines with J gene TRBJ2-5, with unresolved D. Trimming left V 6 bases short and J 0 bases short, with 8 bases between. Germline V CDR1 and CDR2: MGHDK, SYGVNS. CDR3 length equals 13 residues. The CDR3 region is CASRDPYQETQYF. In DNA, the CDR3 is TGTGCCAGCAGGGACCCGTACCAAGAGACCCAGTACTTC.